This TCR beta chain was retrieved from a study of CD8+ T cells in alopecia areata. Regarding the study as a whole: In scalp and blood, many expanded lesional clones persisted during tofacitinib. In scalp samples, resident alphabeta T cells of normal skin are also sequenced.

Treatment described: oral pan-JAK inhibitor, 5-10 mg twice daily. Sorting of PBMCs yielded the CD4+ and CD8+ T cells. Remarks on this clone: Its antigen is currently unknown. The junction and the germline gene differ at one end; a read error may be behind it.

It was cDNA, reverse transcribed from extracted RNA, that served as the sequencing template. Assay used: immunoSEQ multiplex PCR; TCRdb lists only in-frame clones, some missing. The data contain around 190,000 clones, about 60% of them singletons. The sequencing used CD4+ T cells sorted from blood, collected at week 4, from a patient treated with tofacitinib. The sequence was collected from a human donor with alopecia areata.

The DNA for the CDR3 is TGTGCCAGCAGATTAGCGGCCTACAATGAGCAGTTCTTC. Its translation: CASRLAAYNEQFF. The chain carries TRBV11-2 and TRBJ2-1; tentatively, D is TRBD2 (6 bases). The CDR3 length is 13 residues. Germline V gene data show CDR1 as SGHAT and CDR2 as FQNNGV.